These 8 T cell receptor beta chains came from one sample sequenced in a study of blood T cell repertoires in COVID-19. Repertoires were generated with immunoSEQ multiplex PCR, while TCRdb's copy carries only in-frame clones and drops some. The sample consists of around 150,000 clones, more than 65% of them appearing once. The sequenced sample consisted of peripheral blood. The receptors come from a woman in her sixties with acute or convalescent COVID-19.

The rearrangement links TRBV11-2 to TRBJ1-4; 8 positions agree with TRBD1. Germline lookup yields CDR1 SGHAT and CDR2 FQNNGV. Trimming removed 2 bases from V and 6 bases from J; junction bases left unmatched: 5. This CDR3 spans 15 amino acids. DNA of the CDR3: TGTGCCAGCAGCTTAACTATCAGGGGGCATGAAAAACTGTTTTTT. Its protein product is CASSLTIRGHEKLFF. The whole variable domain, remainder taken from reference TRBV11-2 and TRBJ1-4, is EAGVAQSPRYKIIEKRQSVAFWCNPISGHATLYWYQQILGQGPKLLIQFQNNGVVDDSQLPKDRFSAERLKGVDSTLKIQPAKLEDSAVYLCASSLTIRGHEKLFFGSGTQLSVL.

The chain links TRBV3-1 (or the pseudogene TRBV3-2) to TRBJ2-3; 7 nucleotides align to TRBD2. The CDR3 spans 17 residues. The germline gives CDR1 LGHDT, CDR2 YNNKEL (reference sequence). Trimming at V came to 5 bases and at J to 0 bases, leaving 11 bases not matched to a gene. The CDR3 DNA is TGTGCCAGCAGCTCTTCTGGGAGGGCCCCTAGCACAGATACGCAGTATTTT. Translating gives CASSSSGRAPSTDTQYF.

For the CDR3, the DNA is TGCGCCAGCCGACAGGGGGACACAGATACGCAGTATTTT. Translating gives CASRQGDTDTQYF. The chain links TRBV5-1 to TRBJ2-3, with 9 bases lining up with TRBD1. Germline V gene sequence: CDR1 SGHRS, CDR2 YFSETQ. The V gene end was trimmed by 7 bases and the J gene end by 2 bases; junction bases not matched to a gene: 2. CDR3 length: 13 residues.

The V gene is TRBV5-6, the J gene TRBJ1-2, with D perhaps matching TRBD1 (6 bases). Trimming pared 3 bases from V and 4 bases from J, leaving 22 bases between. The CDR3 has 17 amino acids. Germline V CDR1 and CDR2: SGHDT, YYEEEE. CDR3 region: CASSSLGHHSGGYGYTF. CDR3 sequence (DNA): TGTGCCAGCAGCTCATTGGGACACCACTCAGGCGGCTATGGCTACACCTTC.

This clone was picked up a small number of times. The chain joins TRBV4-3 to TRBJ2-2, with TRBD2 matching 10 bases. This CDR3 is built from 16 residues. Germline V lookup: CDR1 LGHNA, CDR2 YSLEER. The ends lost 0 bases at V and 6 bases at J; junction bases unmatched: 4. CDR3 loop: CASSQDWLAGAGELFF. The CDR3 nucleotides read TGCGCCAGCAGCCAAGATTGGCTAGCGGGAGCCGGGGAGCTGTTTTTT.

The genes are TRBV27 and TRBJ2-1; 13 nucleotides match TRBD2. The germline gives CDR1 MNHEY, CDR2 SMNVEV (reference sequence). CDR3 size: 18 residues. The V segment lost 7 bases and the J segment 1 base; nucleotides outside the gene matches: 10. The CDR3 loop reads CASTVGTSGDRSYNEQFF. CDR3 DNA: TGTGCCAGCACGGTTGGGACTAGCGGGGACAGGTCCTACAATGAGCAGTTCTTC.

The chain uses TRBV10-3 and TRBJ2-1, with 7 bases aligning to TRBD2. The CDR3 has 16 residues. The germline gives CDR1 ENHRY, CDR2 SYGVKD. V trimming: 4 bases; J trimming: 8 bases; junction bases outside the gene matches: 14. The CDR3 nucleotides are TGTGCCATCAGTGGTCGAGGCCGGAGTGGGGGGGATGAGCAGTTCTTC. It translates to CAISGRGRSGGDEQFF.

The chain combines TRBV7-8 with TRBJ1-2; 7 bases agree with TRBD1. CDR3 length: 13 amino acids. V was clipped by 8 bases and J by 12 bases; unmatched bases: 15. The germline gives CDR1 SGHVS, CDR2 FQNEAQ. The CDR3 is CASGLSRQGNHTF. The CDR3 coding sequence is TGTGCCAGCGGGCTATCAAGACAGGGCAATCACACCTTC.